This entry describes one TCR beta chain. The protocol was immunoSEQ multiplex PCR, while the TCRdb copy is restricted to in-frame clones and leaves out a portion. The data show about 100,000 clones, roughly 90% seen once. CDR3 length equals 15 residues. V shed 4 bases and J 5 bases; nucleotides not matched to a gene: 7. Germline loops: CDR1 SGHTS, CDR2 YDEGEE. The data originate from a study of blood T cell repertoires in COVID-19. The sequencing input was peripheral blood. The V call is TRBV5-8, the J call TRBJ1-5, with 9 bases aligning to TRBD1. The clonotype was recovered from a human donor with active COVID-19. The donor label of this sample is uncertain. The CDR3 spells CASSAGQGLDQPQHF. Written as DNA, the CDR3 is TGTGCCAGCAGCGCAGGACAGGGGTTGGATCAGCCCCAGCATTTT.